This T cell receptor (beta chain) was sequenced during a study of graft-versus-host responses after intestinal transplantation. Study-wide context: The study gave all recipients anti-thymocyte globulin induction, then tacrolimus and steroids for roughly 3 years.

Findings of the study overall: Recipient-marrow GvH clones were detected, some having first appeared in ileum or blood. Peak GvH clone levels in circulation were associated with early post-transplant HvG declines.

Germline V lookup: CDR1 SQVTM, CDR2 ANQGSEA. This CDR3 has 16 residues. With 5 bases removed from V and 1 base from J, the gap between germline ends came to 15 bases. Each mixed lymphocyte reaction held around 200,000 CFSE-labeled responders and around 200,000 irradiated violet-dye-labeled stimulators. Method: immunoSEQ multiplex PCR; TCRdb's copy keeps in-frame clones and lacks some. There are roughly 13,000 clones in the sample; 35% to 40% occur only once, and around 14% lies in the top ten. The source is a human patient who received an intestinal transplant. This chain connects TRBV29-1 to TRBJ2-6; D uncertain. The sample was alloreactive CD8+ T cells from a mixed lymphocyte reaction culture, taken before intestinal transplant. The subset was: CFSE-low proliferating T cells sorted from roughly six-day pre-transplant mixed lymphocyte reaction (GvH or HvG direction). The DNA of the CDR3 is TGCAGCGTTATCTCAGGCCCCAATTCTGGGGCCAACGTCCTGACTTTC. Translation gives CSVISGPNSGANVLTF.